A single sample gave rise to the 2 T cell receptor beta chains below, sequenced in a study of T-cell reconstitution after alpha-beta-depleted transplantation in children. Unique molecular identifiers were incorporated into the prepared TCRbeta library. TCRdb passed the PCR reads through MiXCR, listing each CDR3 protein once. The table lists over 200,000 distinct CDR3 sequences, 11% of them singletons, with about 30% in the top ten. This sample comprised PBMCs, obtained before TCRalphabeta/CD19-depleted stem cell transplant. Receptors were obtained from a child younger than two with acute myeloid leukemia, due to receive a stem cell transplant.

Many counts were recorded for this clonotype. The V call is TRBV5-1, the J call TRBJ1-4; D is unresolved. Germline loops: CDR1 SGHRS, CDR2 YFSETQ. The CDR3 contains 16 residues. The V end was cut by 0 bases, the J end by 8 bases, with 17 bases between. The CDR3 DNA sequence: TGCGCCAGCAGCTTGGATCCCGGCCGGGTTAGAGAAAAACTGTTTTTT. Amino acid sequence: CASSLDPGRVREKLFF. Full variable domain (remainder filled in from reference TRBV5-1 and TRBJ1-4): KAGVTQTPRYLIKTRGQQVTLSCSPISGHRSVSWYQQTPGQGLQFLFEYFSETQRNKGNFPGRFSGRQFSNSRSEMNVSTLELGDSALYLCASSLDPGRVREKLFFGSGTQLSVL.

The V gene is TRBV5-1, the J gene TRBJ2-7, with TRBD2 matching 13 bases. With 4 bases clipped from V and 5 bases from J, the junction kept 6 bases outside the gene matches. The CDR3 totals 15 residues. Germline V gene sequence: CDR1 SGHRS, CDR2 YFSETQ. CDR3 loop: CASSRTSGSLDEQYF. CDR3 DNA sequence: TGCGCCAGCAGCCGGACTAGCGGGAGTCTCGACGAGCAGTACTTC.